The 25 T cell receptor beta chains below come from one sample, sequenced in a study of post-analysis software for immune sequencing data. Study results and caveats: About five TRBV segments were more frequent in patients than controls; TRBV5-6, TRBV5-1 and TRBV20-1 belonged to this group.

No cognate antigen is known for these TCRs. Unique molecular identifiers were built into the TCR beta cDNA libraries. TCRdb recomputed calls from the PCR reads with MiXCR, one row per CDR3 protein. The sample carries fewer than 600,000 distinct CDR3 sequences, roughly 45% recorded once. The sequenced sample consisted of blood. The receptors stem from a girl aged 10-17 years with multiple sclerosis.

This sequence joins TRBV20-1 and TRBJ2-3; TRBD2 matches 7 bases. The J segment lost 4 bases and the V segment lost 3 bases, leaving 10 bases of the junction unmatched. Germline CDR1 is DFQATT and CDR2 is SNEGSKA (reference sequence). The CDR3 sequence is 15 residues long. Here the CDR3 DNA reads TGCAGTGCTAGTCTGGCTAGCGGAACCTCAGATACGCAGTATTTT. This gives the protein CSASLASGTSDTQYF.

The CDR3 sequence: CSARDPGQGRLHYGYTF. The CDR3 DNA is TGCAGTGCTAGAGACCCGGGACAGGGGAGGTTGCACTATGGCTACACCTTC. The gene calls are TRBV20-1 and TRBJ1-2; 10 bases map to TRBD1. There are 17 residues in the CDR3. Per the germline V gene, CDR1 is DFQATT and CDR2 is SNEGSKA (reference sequence). Trimming cost V 0 bases and J 3 bases; bases outside gene matches: 10.

In its sample, this clonotype was seen many times. The chain recombines TRBV5-1 with TRBJ2-5; 10 bases agree with TRBD2. Unmatched junction bases numbered 7, after V lost 3 bases and J lost 5 bases. The CDR3 contains 15 residues. In germline, CDR1 is SGHRS, CDR2 YFSETQ. CDR3 sequence reads: CASSSSSGRGETQYF. CDR3 coding DNA: TGCGCCAGCAGCTCTAGCAGCGGGAGGGGGGAGACCCAGTACTTC.

The table lists this clonotype with a few counts. A read error may produce the germline difference seen at one junction end. The J gene is TRBJ2-5, the V gene TRBV7-3, with 9 bases fitting TRBD2. CDR3 length: 15 residues. The germline V gene has CDR1 SGHTA and CDR2 FQGTGA. The CDR3 DNA reads TGTGCCAGCAGCTCCTGGACTAGCGACCAGGAGACCCAGTACTTC. Translation: CASSSWTSDQETQYF. The full variable domain, in which reference TRBV7-3 and TRBJ2-5 provide the parts outside the CDR3, is GAGVSQTPSNKVTEKGKYVELRCDPISGHTALYWYRQSLGQGPEFLIYFQGTGAADDSGLPNDRFFAVRPEGSVSTLKIQRTERGDSAVYLCASSSWTSDQETQYFGPGTRLLVL.

This clonotype was seen once. V usage is TRBV19 and J usage is TRBJ2-1, with a tentative D call TRBD1 (6 bases). V dropped 5 bases and J dropped 0 bases, with 11 bases sitting between them. Germline CDR1 and CDR2: LNHDA and SQIVND (reference sequence). This CDR3 is built from 15 residues. In DNA, the CDR3 is TGTGCCAGTAGTTCAGGGGTTCTCTCCTACAATGAGCAGTTCTTC. This codes for CASSSGVLSYNEQFF.

This chain links TRBV10-3 with TRBJ1-2; a possible D gene is TRBD1 (5 bases). Germline V gene sequence: CDR1 ENHRY, CDR2 SYGVKD. Trimming stripped 7 bases from V and 0 bases from J, with 21 bases between. This CDR3 has 17 residues. The CDR3 loop reads CAITHPGKDNTNYGYTF. The CDR3, as DNA: TGTGCCATCACCCACCCCGGGAAGGACAACACTAACTATGGCTACACCTTC.

CDR3 bases: TGTGCCAGCAGTAAAGCATCGGGAGCTCCCTACAATGAGCAGTACTTC. Translating gives CASSKASGAPYNEQYF. The chain links TRBV6-2 or TRBV6-3 to TRBJ2-7; weak D call: TRBD2 (6 bases). The germline gives CDR1 MNHEY, CDR2 SVGEGT. This CDR3 is 16 amino acids long. Trimming took 5 bases from V and 7 from J, leaving 24 bases between them.

The rearrangement uses TRBV9 and TRBJ2-1, with TRBD2 matching 10 bases. V shed 5 bases, J shed 8 bases, and the junction held 4 bases outside the gene matches. The germline V gene encodes CDR1 SGDLS and CDR2 YYNGEE. The CDR3 runs 13 residues. The DNA for the CDR3 is TGTGCCAGCAGTCCACTAGCGGGATATGAGCAGTTCTTC. Its protein is CASSPLAGYEQFF.

The rearrangement links TRBV7-2 to TRBJ2-1; the match to TRBD1 covers 8 bases. This CDR3 spans 18 amino acids. Germline V lookup: CDR1 SGHTA, CDR2 FQGNSA. V shed 0 bases, J shed 4 bases, and the junction held 11 bases outside the gene matches. The CDR3 protein is CASSLASLRTGLYNEQFF. In DNA form, the CDR3 reads TGTGCCAGCAGCTTAGCCTCTCTCCGGACAGGGCTTTACAATGAGCAGTTCTTC.

The chain has TRBV4-1 and TRBJ2-3, with 7 bases aligning to TRBD2. Per germline, CDR1 MGHRA and CDR2 YSYEKL. V trimming: 0 bases; J trimming: 1 base; junction bases outside the gene matches: 7. The CDR3 sequence is 17 residues long. CDR3 loop: CASSQEASAGRTDTQYF. In DNA form, the CDR3 reads TGCGCCAGCAGCCAAGAGGCGTCAGCGGGACGCACAGATACGCAGTATTTT.

This chain uses TRBV6-5 with TRBJ1-1; D might be TRBD1 (5 bases). V dropped 4 bases and J dropped 3 bases, with 12 bases sitting between them. Looked up from germline, CDR1 is MNHEY and CDR2 is SVGAGI. CDR3 length equals 14 residues. CDR3: CASSSPPRDTEAFF. In DNA form, the CDR3 reads TGTGCCAGCAGTTCTCCGCCCAGGGACACTGAAGCTTTCTTT.

Turning to this clonotype: Possible read error: a much larger clone is one base away. The chain is built from TRBV25-1 and TRBJ1-4; the D gene is possibly TRBD1 (6 bases). In germline, CDR1 is MGHDK, CDR2 SYGVNS. This CDR3 contains 15 residues. CDR3 loop: CTSSADRIRGEKLFF. CDR3 DNA sequence: TGTACCAGCAGTGCCGACAGGATAAGGGGTGAAAAACTGTTTTTT.

CDR3 nucleotides: TGTGCCAGCAGTTCGGGACGGATCTATGGCTACACCTTC. It codes for CASSSGRIYGYTF. The V and J genes are TRBV7-9 and TRBJ1-2; the D gene is possibly TRBD1 (5 bases). Per germline, CDR1 SEHNR and CDR2 FQNEAQ (reference sequence). The CDR3 totals 13 residues. Between the trimmed V and J ends, which lost 6 bases and 4 bases, there was a span of 12 bases. The whole variable domain, remainder taken from reference TRBV7-9 and TRBJ1-2, is DTGVSQNPRHKITKRGQNVTFRCDPISEHNRLYWYRQTLGQGPEFLTYFQNEAQLEKSRLLSDRFSAERPKGSFSTLEIQRTEQGDSAMYLCASSSGRIYGYTFGSGTRLTVV.

The J gene is TRBJ2-5, the V gene TRBV7-3; D remains ambiguous. The V gene lost 6 bases and the J gene lost 2 bases, with 7 bases spanning the gap. The CDR3 is 12 amino acids. CDR1 SGHTA and CDR2 FQGTGA come from the germline V gene. CDR3 nucleotide sequence: TGTGCCAGCAGGGCTGGGCAAGAGACCCAGTACTTC. Protein product: CASRAGQETQYF.

This chain links TRBV14 with TRBJ2-7; perhaps D is TRBD1 or TRBD2 (5 bases each). The end of the DNA aligns better with TRBJ2-4, so the J call may be wrong. CDR1 is SGHDN and CDR2 is FVKESK in the germline V gene. The CDR3 is made up of 15 amino acids. The CDR3 loop reads CASSQGRGRENIQYF. The CDR3 region has the DNA TGTGCCAGCAGCCAAGGTCGGGGCAGGGAAAACATTCAGTACTTC.

In its sample, this clonotype was seen a few times. V and J are TRBV28 and TRBJ2-5, with D tentatively TRBD2 (5 bases). V was pared by 5 bases and J by 1 base, with 14 bases between. The CDR3 is 15 amino acids. CDR1 is MDHEN, CDR2 SYDVKM, per germline. In nucleotides, the CDR3 is TGTGCCAGCAGTACCCGGGGAGCGGTCCAAGAGACCCAGTACTTC. Its protein is CASSTRGAVQETQYF.

This clonotype has just one count. The chain joins TRBV20-1 to TRBJ2-1; 9 bases line up with TRBD2. This CDR3 contains 15 residues. Germline V gives CDR1 DFQATT, CDR2 SNEGSKA (reference sequence). Germline trimming cut 1 base from V and 4 bases from J; bases unmatched to any gene: 5. CDR3 in amino acids: CSARVGSGGYNEQFF. Here the CDR3 DNA reads TGCAGTGCTAGAGTAGGTAGCGGGGGATACAATGAGCAGTTCTTC.

Worth noting for this clonotype: A read error may account for a junction end that differs from germline. The chain joins TRBV10-3 to TRBJ2-7; D perhaps matches TRBD2 (5 bases). The CDR3 runs to 15 residues. The germline V gene has CDR1 ENHRY and CDR2 SYGVKD. CDR3 bases: TGTGCCATCGGTGAGTCGGTTAGCGCAAGCTACGAGCAGTACTTC. It codes for CAIGESVSASYEQYF.

The chain carries TRBV12-3 or TRBV12-4 and TRBJ1-2; D ambiguous. The CDR3 sequence is 14 residues long. V was trimmed by 7 bases and J by 3 bases, leaving 15 bases between them. CDR3 DNA sequence: TGTGCCAGCACCTCCGCCGGGGTATACTATGGCTACACCTTC. Its translation is CASTSAGVYYGYTF.

The rearrangement joins TRBV6-5 to TRBJ1-4, with 7 bases identical to TRBD1. V lost 6 bases, J lost 8 bases, and 9 bases stayed unmatched. Germline V lookup: CDR1 MNHEY, CDR2 SVGAGI. The CDR3 consists of 14 residues. The CDR3: CASREQGFREKLFF. The CDR3 DNA reads as TGTGCCAGCAGGGAACAGGGGTTTAGGGAAAAACTGTTTTTT.

This clonotype was seen only a few times. The chain recombines TRBV28 with TRBJ2-7; D uncertain. Trimming cost V 6 bases and J 6 bases, with 12 bases left between them. Germline CDR1 reads MDHEN; CDR2 reads SYDVKM. CDR3 length equals 12 residues. CDR3 amino acids: CASRIDPLEQYF. CDR3 sequence (DNA): TGTGCCAGCAGAATCGACCCTCTCGAGCAGTACTTC.

A word on this clonotype: This may arise from a read error, as a much more abundant clone is one base away. The gene calls are TRBV29-1 and TRBJ2-7, with 9 bases identical to TRBD1. Germline V lookup: CDR1 SQVTM, CDR2 ANQGSEA. The CDR3 is made up of 14 amino acids. After removal of 6 bases from V and 6 bases from J, the junction contained 12 bases not matched to a gene. The CDR3 sequence is CSVTGQGEVVEQYF. The CDR3, as DNA: TGCAGCGTCACGGGACAGGGTGAGGTTGTCGAGCAGTACTTC.

This clonotype was seen just once. The chain recombines TRBV28 with TRBJ2-5, with 10 bases that match TRBD1. This CDR3 contains 13 residues. The germline CDR1 and CDR2 sequences are MDHEN and SYDVKM. V shed 7 bases and J 11 bases; nucleotides not matched to a gene: 10. CDR3 region: CASKVGTGVEQYF. CDR3 DNA: TGTGCCAGCAAGGTGGGGACAGGGGTTGAGCAGTACTTC.

In its sample, this clonotype was seen a few times. This rearrangement joins TRBV9 to TRBJ2-7; D may be TRBD1 (6 bases). Germline V CDR1 and CDR2: SGDLS, YYNGEE. V was shortened by 5 bases and J by 1 base, with 13 bases between the two germline ends. This CDR3 is 14 amino acids long. For the CDR3, the DNA is TGTGCCAGCAGTTTCACCGGGACATCCTACGAGCAGTACTTC. It translates to CASSFTGTSYEQYF. The full variable domain, with the rest looked up from reference TRBV9 and TRBJ2-7, is DSGVTQTPKHLITATGQRVTLRCSPRSGDLSVYWYQQSLDQGLQFLIQYYNGEERAKGNILERFSAQQFPDLHSELNLSSLELGDSALYFCASSFTGTSYEQYFGPGTRLTVT.

For this clonotype: One end of the junction is discordant with germline, which a read error may explain. The rearrangement links TRBV5-1 to TRBJ2-7; D is perhaps TRBD1 (5 bases). The CDR3 covers 13 residues. Per the germline V gene, CDR1 is SGHRS and CDR2 is YFSETQ. The DNA of the CDR3 is TGCGCCAGCAGCCTAACAGGTCTGGGCGAGCAGTATTTC. As protein: CASSLTGLGEQYF.